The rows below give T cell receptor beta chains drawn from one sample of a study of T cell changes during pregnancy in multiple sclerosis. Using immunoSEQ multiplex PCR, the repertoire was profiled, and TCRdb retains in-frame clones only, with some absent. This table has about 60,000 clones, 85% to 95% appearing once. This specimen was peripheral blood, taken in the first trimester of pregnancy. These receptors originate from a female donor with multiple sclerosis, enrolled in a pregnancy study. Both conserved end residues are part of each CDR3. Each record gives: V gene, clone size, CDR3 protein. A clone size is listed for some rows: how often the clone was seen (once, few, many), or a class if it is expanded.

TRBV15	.	CATSREQGARTEAFF
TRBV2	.	CARASDRDTEAFF
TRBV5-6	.	CASTIGASGQPQHF
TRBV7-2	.	CASSLGPSSGGQETQYF
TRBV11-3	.	CASSGDREETQYF
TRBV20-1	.	CSALQGRAF
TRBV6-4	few	CASSSTGGTDTQYF
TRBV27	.	CASAQFPQLARTGELFF
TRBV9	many	CASSGRDRGTHEQYF
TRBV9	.	CASSVAQGTNEKLFF
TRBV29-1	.	CSVVVAGGDQPQHF